This entry is about one T cell receptor beta chain. Its specificity is not known. These data belong to a study of spatial heterogeneity in lung cancer. The study, taken as a whole, reports: Ubiquitous expanded tumor TCRs surfaced in blood more at resection than they did at follow-up.

TCRdb used MiXCR to reprocess the 5' RACE reads, holding one entry per CDR3 protein. Counted here are roughly 70,000 distinct CDR3 sequences, 7.5% to 10% occurring once; the ten biggest clones make up 1.5% to 2%. V was pared by 2 bases and J by 6 bases, with 17 bases between. The V gene's germline CDR1 is SEHNR and CDR2 FQNEAQ (reference sequence). The CDR3 covers 15 residues. Time point given: blood at routine non-recurrence follow-up after resection. Researchers sequenced whole RNA taken from tumor, nontumor lung or frozen PBMC without sorting. This TCR was recovered from a female donor with early-stage non-small cell lung cancer. The starting material was PBMCs, obtained at follow-up. V and J are TRBV7-9 and TRBJ2-7; the D gene is possibly TRBD1 (6 bases). This chain's CDR3 is CASSLLSRGNSEQYF. The CDR3 bases are TGTGCCAGCAGCTTACTTTCCAGGGGAAATAGCGAGCAGTACTTC.